This is a list of T cell receptor beta chains from one sample in a study of blood T cell repertoires in COVID-19. TCRdb's table, derived via immunoSEQ multiplex PCR, lists solely in-frame clones and lacks some. This sample carries more than 85,000 clones, approximately 84% of them seen once, and the ten largest clones take 17%. Sequenced input: peripheral blood. Every receptor here comes from an older woman with acute or convalescent COVID-19. Both conserved end residues are part of each CDR3. D genes are given only for firm matches.

>-|TRBJ1-3|TRBV5-1
CASSPGGKLSGNTIYF
>-|TRBJ1-4|TRBV19
CASSQFGGTNEKLFF
>TRBD1|TRBJ1-5|TRBV2
CASKTDVQGAGQPQHF
>-|TRBJ1-3|TRBV5-1
CASSLGIRGSGNTIYF
>-|TRBJ2-2|TRBV6-6
CASNQITNTGELFF
>-|TRBJ2-2|TRBV7-8
CASSLGRANTGELFF
>-|TRBJ2-5|TRBV25-1
CASSDSLGLAETQYF
>TRBD2|TRBJ2-7|TRBV12-3/TRBV12-4
CATRTSGFYEQYF
>-|TRBJ1-5|TRBV30
CAWSPDSNQPQHF
>-|TRBJ1-4|TRBV11-2
CASSLLQTNEKLFF
>TRBD1|TRBJ1-2|TRBV5-1
CASSVGTDTNYGYTF
>TRBD1|TRBJ2-2|TRBV6-5
CASRTGQGTIGELFF
>TRBD2|TRBJ2-5|TRBV6-2/TRBV6-3
CASSYGLAGGEETQYF
>TRBD1|TRBJ2-3|TRBV3-1/TRBV3-2
CASSQGQGGDTDTQYF
>TRBD1|TRBJ1-4|TRBV6-2/TRBV6-3
CASSNNRGHSEKLFF
>-|TRBJ2-2|TRBV4-1
CASSPAVRSNPGELFF
>-|TRBJ1-5|TRBV30
CAWGQDSNQPQHF
>-|TRBJ1-6|TRBV5-6
CASSLVDREDNSPLHF
>-|TRBJ1-3|TRBV6-2/TRBV6-3
CASSRTDSGNTIYF
>-|TRBJ2-5|TRBV11-2
CASSFSRGRETQYF
>-|TRBJ2-5|TRBV12-3/TRBV12-4
CASSNRGGETQYF
>TRBD1|TRBJ1-6|TRBV19
CASEAMGQGNSPLHF
>TRBD1|TRBJ1-6|TRBV18
CASSPSGQDNSPLHF
>-|TRBJ2-3|TRBV9
CASSVSGSTDTQYF
>TRBD1|TRBJ1-2|TRBV4-2
CASSQIGTGGSYGYTF
>-|TRBJ2-7|TRBV1
CTSSQGAGGPSYEQYF
>-|TRBJ1-1|TRBV29-1
CSVEEAVNTEAFF
>-|TRBJ1-5|TRBV7-9
CASSLGSGGDQPQHF
>-|TRBJ1-4|TRBV9
CASSVGPFNEKLFF
>TRBD1|TRBJ1-2|TRBV4-2
CASSQDPGQGQGYTF
>-|TRBJ1-1|TRBV6-5
CASSNAGGTEAFF
>-|TRBJ2-5|TRBV11-2
CASSSQGRETQYF
>TRBD1|TRBJ1-2|TRBV5-1
CASSSTSGTGVYYGYTF
>-|TRBJ1-4|TRBV29-1
CSVRGGGEKLFF
>TRBD2|TRBJ2-1|TRBV11-2
CASSLGRTSGYNEQFF
>TRBD1|TRBJ1-4|TRBV7-9
CASSRIDRDSEKLFF
>TRBD2|TRBJ2-2|TRBV19
CASMPGTKNTGELFF
>-|TRBJ1-2|TRBV21-1
CASSIGGQRYGYTF
>TRBD2|TRBJ2-3|TRBV11-2
CASSSLAGAKQSTDTQYF
>-|TRBJ1-2|TRBV19
CASSLQGGYTF
>TRBD1|TRBJ1-2|TRBV7-2
CASSRDPTTGENGYTF
>-|TRBJ1-2|TRBV7-9
CASSLGVGTNYGYTF
>TRBD1|TRBJ1-2|TRBV28
CASRTGAYGYTF
>TRBD1|TRBJ2-7|TRBV10-3
CAISDLIDRVSYEQYF
>TRBD1|TRBJ1-1|TRBV11-2
CASSLFQILPGQGHTEAFF
>-|TRBJ2-1|TRBV3-1/TRBV3-2
CASSLASYFGNEQFF
>TRBD1|TRBJ1-1|TRBV6-5
CASRNLGQGTEAFF
>-|TRBJ2-7|TRBV19
CASSRSRQGYYEQYF
>TRBD1|TRBJ2-5|TRBV5-1
CASSFPVPTGARRETQYF
>-|TRBJ1-5|TRBV19
CASSINGYSNQPQHF
>-|TRBJ1-3|TRBV6-5
CASWSGNTIYF
>-|TRBJ1-1|TRBV6-5
CASRPGRGMTEAFF
>TRBD1|TRBJ2-3|TRBV7-3
CASSRDSDTQYF
>TRBD2|TRBJ2-3|TRBV2
CASSLALTTSGSTDTQYF